This is a list of T cell receptor beta chains from one sample in a study of CD8+CD57+ T cells in acquired aplastic anemia. TCRdb redid the calling of the reads with MiXCR, one entry per CDR3 protein. Of about 160,000 distinct CDR3 sequences listed, 40% to 50% were seen once; the top ten hold roughly 3.1%. Input material: sorted CD4+, CD8+, or CD8+CD57+ T cells (not recorded which) from PBMCs. The receptors were gathered from a human donor with aplastic anemia. CDR3s include the opening cysteine and the closing phenylalanine or tryptophan. Fields, in order: clone size, J gene, D gene, V gene, CDR3 DNA, CDR3 protein. A D gene is named only where the DNA matches it firmly. Not every row has a clone size; where given, it reads once, few, many or a size class.

>many|TRBJ1-4|-|TRBV20-1
TGCAGTGCTAGTCGGGAGGCAACTAATGAAAAACTGTTTTTT
CSASREATNEKLFF
>-|TRBJ2-7|TRBD2|TRBV10-3
TGTGCCATCAACGGGGGGGTCCGTAGCGAGCAGTACTTC
CAINGGVRSEQYF
>many|TRBJ2-1|-|TRBV19
TGTGCCAGTAATGGTCAGGGAGCCTACAATGAGCAGTTCTTC
CASNGQGAYNEQFF
>many|TRBJ1-2|-|TRBV7-2
TGTGCCAGCAGCCCAACAGGGCCCGGGGGCGGCTACACCTTC
CASSPTGPGGGYTF
>-|TRBJ2-5|-|TRBV18
TGTGCCAGCTCACCCCAGACCGGACCCCAAGAGACCCAGTACTTC
CASSPQTGPQETQYF
>-|TRBJ2-7|-|TRBV20-1
TGCAGTGTAGGAGGGGGGAAATACGAGCAGTACTTC
CSVGGGKYEQYF
>-|TRBJ2-7|-|TRBV19
TGTGCCAGTATGGACCAGGGCGACTACGAGCAGTACTTC
CASMDQGDYEQYF
>many|TRBJ2-1|-|TRBV12-3/TRBV12-4
TGTGCCAGCAGCAGGGACGAGCTCTACAATGAGCAGTTCTTC
CASSRDELYNEQFF
>many|TRBJ1-1|-|TRBV5-1
TGCGCCAGCAGCTTGTCAAGAATCATGAACACTGAAGCTTTCTTT
CASSLSRIMNTEAFF
>many|TRBJ2-3|-|TRBV7-2
TGTGCCAGCAGCTCCACGTCGGATACGCAGTATTTT
CASSSTSDTQYF
>-|TRBJ2-7|-|TRBV29-1
TGCAGCGTTGAAGGGCGGGACGGCACCTACGAGCAGTACTTC
CSVEGRDGTYEQYF
>-|TRBJ1-2|TRBD1|TRBV12-3/TRBV12-4
TGTGCCAGCAGTTTGTGGACAGGGGGCGGTTTATATGGCTACACCTTC
CASSLWTGGGLYGYTF
>-|TRBJ1-1|TRBD1|TRBV7-3
TGTGCCAGCAGCACCCAGGGGGCTGGAGGCACTGAAGCTTTCTTT
CASSTQGAGGTEAFF
>many|TRBJ2-5|-|TRBV7-9
TGTGCCAGCAGCTTAGCTACACAAGAGACCCAGTACTTC
CASSLATQETQYF
>many|TRBJ2-5|-|TRBV7-9
TGTGCCAGCAGCAAAGGATCAGGGAAGGGGCAAGAGACCCAGTACTTC
CASSKGSGKGQETQYF
>many|TRBJ2-3|-|TRBV6-4
TGTGCCAGCCGACCGGGACGGGACACAGATACGCAGTATTTT
CASRPGRDTDTQYF
>-|TRBJ2-1|-|TRBV5-4
TGTGCCAGCAGCCCAAAGGGGGCGGGGGCCTCCTTTAATGAGCAGTTCTTC
CASSPKGAGASFNEQFF
>-|TRBJ1-2|-|TRBV27
TGTGCCAGCAGTTTCCTGACAGGTGGCTACACCTTC
CASSFLTGGYTF
>-|TRBJ2-7|TRBD1|TRBV12-3/TRBV12-4
TGTGCCAGCAGTTCAGGGGGATACGAGCAGTACTTC
CASSSGGYEQYF
>-|TRBJ1-5|-|TRBV29-1
TGCAGCGTTGCGGGGGGCGATCGCAATCAGCCCCAGCATTTT
CSVAGGDRNQPQHF
>-|TRBJ2-7|-|TRBV9
TGTGCCAGCAGCGTACCGGGACGGGGACTTGGCGAGCAGTACTTC
CASSVPGRGLGEQYF
>-|TRBJ1-5|-|TRBV29-1
TGCAGCGTTGTAATGCCCGGGACCAATCAGCCCCAGCATTTT
CSVVMPGTNQPQHF
>many|TRBJ2-3|-|TRBV9
TGTGCCAGCAGCGTAGGATCGCACTTCACAGATACGCAGTATTTT
CASSVGSHFTDTQYF
>many|TRBJ2-3|-|TRBV9
TGTGCCAGCTCAGGAGCGACCGGCACAGATACGCAGTATTTT
CASSGATGTDTQYF
>-|TRBJ2-1|-|TRBV7-7
TGTGCTAGCGGCTCGCTGGGCGAGGGTGAGCAGTTCTTC
CASGSLGEGEQFF
>many|TRBJ2-7|-|TRBV19
TGTGCCACCAAAAGGTCCACGGGGTCCTACGAGCAGTACTTC
CATKRSTGSYEQYF
>-|TRBJ1-2|-|TRBV9
TGTGCCAGCAGCGTAGCTACGGAGGGTAGGGGCTACACCTTC
CASSVATEGRGYTF
>many|TRBJ1-5|-|TRBV6-1
TGTGCCAGCAGTCCCGGGTCGAGCAATCAGCCCCAGCATTTT
CASSPGSSNQPQHF
>many|TRBJ2-2|-|TRBV12-5
TGTGCTAGCGGTGCGGACACCGGGGAGCTGTTTTTT
CASGADTGELFF
>few|TRBJ1-1|TRBD1|TRBV15
TGTGCCACCAGCAGAGACGGGACAGGGAGTGACACTGAAGCTTTCTTT
CATSRDGTGSDTEAFF
>-|TRBJ2-3|-|TRBV10-3
TGTGCCATCAGTTCCGGACAGAGCACTACAGGGGATACGCAGTATTTT
CAISSGQSTTGDTQYF
>many|TRBJ2-7|-|TRBV20-1
TGCAGTGCCCCTGCGAGGGGAAGGTACGAGCAGTACTTC
CSAPARGRYEQYF
>-|TRBJ1-5|-|TRBV2
TGTGCCAGCAGCTTACGAGGCAATCAGCCCCAGCATTTT
CASSLRGNQPQHF
>-|TRBJ1-5|TRBD1|TRBV18
TGTGCCAGCTCCCCACAGGGGAGTCAGCCCCAGCATTTT
CASSPQGSQPQHF
>many|TRBJ2-5|TRBD2|TRBV19
TGTGCCAGTAGGGGGGGGGGACAGACCCAGTACTTC
CASRGGGQTQYF
>-|TRBJ1-6|-|TRBV2
TGTGCCAGCAGTCCCTACGGGAATTCACCCCTCCACTTT
CASSPYGNSPLHF
>once|TRBJ2-7|-|TRBV5-1
TGCGCCAGCAGCTCCGGACGGTACGAGCAGTACTTC
CASSSGRYEQYF
>many|TRBJ2-5|-|TRBV11-3
TGTGCCAGCAGCCTCGGACGGAACCAAGAGACCCAGTACTTC
CASSLGRNQETQYF
>many|TRBJ2-7|TRBD1|TRBV9
TGTGCCAGCAGCGATGGGACAGACCCCTACGAGCAGTACTTC
CASSDGTDPYEQYF
>many|TRBJ2-1|TRBD1|TRBV7-6
TGTGCCAGCAGCTTATCCGGGACAGGTTACAATGAGCAGTTCTTC
CASSLSGTGYNEQFF
>-|TRBJ1-6|-|TRBV7-2
TGTGCCAGCAGCTTAGGGGAGACAGGAGGGTCCCTCCACTTT
CASSLGETGGSLHF
>-|TRBJ1-1|-|TRBV20-1
TGCAGTGCTAGAAGGTCAGGGTTCCCTGAAGCTTTCTTT
CSARRSGFPEAFF